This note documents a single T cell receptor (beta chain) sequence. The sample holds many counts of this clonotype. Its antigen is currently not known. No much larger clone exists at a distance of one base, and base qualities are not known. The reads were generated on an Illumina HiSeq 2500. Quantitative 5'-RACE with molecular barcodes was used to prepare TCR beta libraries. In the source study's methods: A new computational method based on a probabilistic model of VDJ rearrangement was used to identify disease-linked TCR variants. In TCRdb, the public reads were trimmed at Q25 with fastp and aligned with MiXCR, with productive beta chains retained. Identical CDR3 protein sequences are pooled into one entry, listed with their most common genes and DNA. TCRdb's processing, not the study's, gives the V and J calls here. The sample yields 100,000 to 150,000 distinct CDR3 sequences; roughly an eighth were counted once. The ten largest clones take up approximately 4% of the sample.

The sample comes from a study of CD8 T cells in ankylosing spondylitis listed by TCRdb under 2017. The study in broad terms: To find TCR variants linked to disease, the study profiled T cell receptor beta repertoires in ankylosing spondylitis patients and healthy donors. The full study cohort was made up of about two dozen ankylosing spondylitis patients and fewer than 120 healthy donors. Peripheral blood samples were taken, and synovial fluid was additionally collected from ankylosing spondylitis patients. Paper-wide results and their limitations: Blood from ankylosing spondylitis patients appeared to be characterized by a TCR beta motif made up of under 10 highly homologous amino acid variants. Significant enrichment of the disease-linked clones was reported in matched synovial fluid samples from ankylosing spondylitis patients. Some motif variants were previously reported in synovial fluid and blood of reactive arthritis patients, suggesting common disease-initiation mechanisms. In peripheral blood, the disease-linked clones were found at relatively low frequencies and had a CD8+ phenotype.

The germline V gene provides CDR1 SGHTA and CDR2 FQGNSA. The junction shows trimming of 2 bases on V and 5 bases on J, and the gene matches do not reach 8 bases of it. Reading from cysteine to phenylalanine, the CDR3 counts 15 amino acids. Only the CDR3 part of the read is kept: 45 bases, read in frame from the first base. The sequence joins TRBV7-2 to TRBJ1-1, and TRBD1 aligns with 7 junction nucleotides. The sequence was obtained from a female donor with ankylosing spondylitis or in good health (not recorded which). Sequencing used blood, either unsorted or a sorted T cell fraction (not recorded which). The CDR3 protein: CASSLRLGGQTEAFF. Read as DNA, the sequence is TGTGCCAGCAGCTTACGGTTAGGGGGACAGACTGAAGCTTTCTTT.